These 9 T cell receptor beta chains were all obtained from the same sample, sequenced in a study of post-analysis software for immune sequencing data (dated by TCRdb to 2013 to 2016). Findings and caveats that apply to the study as a whole: Significantly higher frequencies in patients than in controls were found for roughly 5 TRBV segments, including TRBV5-6, TRBV5-1 and TRBV20-1.

Their target antigens are unknown. Receptor libraries were prepared by PCR. The sample was run on an Illumina HiSeq 2500. Unique molecular identifiers were incorporated into TCR beta cDNA libraries to reduce PCR and sequencing biases. The public reads were reanalyzed by TCRdb: fastp trimming at Q25, MiXCR alignment, in-frame beta chains only. Rows with a matching CDR3 protein are joined into one entry that keeps the most common DNA and genes. The sample table records about 540,000 distinct CDR3 sequences; around a third of these occur just once. In total, the top ten clones hold approximately 5.4% of the sample. The sequenced sample was blood. The receptors stem from a girl aged 2 to 17 with multiple sclerosis.

The J gene is TRBJ2-7, the V gene TRBV4-1, with D tentatively TRBD1 or TRBD2 (6 bases each). CDR1 and CDR2 from the germline V gene are MGHRA and YSYEKL. V was shortened by 2 bases and J by 2 bases, with 10 bases between the two germline ends. The CDR3 sequence is 14 residues long. The DNA of the CDR3 is TGCGCCAGCAGCCAATCCCGGGGGCCCTACGAGCAGTACTTC. Its protein is CASSQSRGPYEQYF.

In its sample, this clonotype was seen a few times. The rearrangement links TRBV11-2 to TRBJ1-1; D uncertain. CDR3 length: 14 residues. Trimming removed 0 bases from V and 0 bases from J, with 5 bases in between. CDR1 is SGHAT and CDR2 is FQNNGV in the germline V gene. The CDR3 loop is CASSLDNLNTEAFF. The CDR3 bases are TGTGCCAGCAGCTTAGACAACTTGAACACTGAAGCTTTCTTT.

This sequence joins TRBV29-1 and TRBJ2-5; TRBD1 agrees at 11 bases. With V trimmed by 3 bases and J by 2 bases, 5 bases remained unmatched. Germline V lookup: CDR1 SQVTM, CDR2 ANQGSEA. This CDR3 region has 15 residues. CDR3 amino acids: CSVDGDRGRQETQYF. CDR3 coding DNA: TGCAGCGTTGACGGGGACAGGGGGAGACAAGAGACCCAGTACTTC.

This chain joins TRBV12-3 or TRBV12-4 and TRBJ2-7; D unresolved. Trimming removed 8 bases from V and 2 bases from J, with 7 bases in between. The CDR3 spans 11 residues. CDR3 amino acids: CASGLTYEQYF. The DNA for the CDR3 is TGTGCCAGCGGGTTGACCTACGAGCAGTACTTC.

The chain couples TRBV20-1 to TRBJ2-1, with D possibly TRBD2 on 6 matching bases. The germline V gene has CDR1 DFQATT and CDR2 SNEGSKA (reference sequence). The CDR3 is 14 residues long. The V gene lost 4 bases and the J gene lost 4 bases, with 14 bases spanning the gap. The CDR3 bases are TGCAGTGCTACCCGACTAGTCCCTTACAATGAGCAGTTCTTC. Amino acid sequence: CSATRLVPYNEQFF.

This rearrangement joins TRBV6-1 to TRBJ2-3; TRBD2 matches 12 bases. Germline CDR1 MNHNS, CDR2 SASEGT. The V and J ends lost 8 bases and 9 bases, in that order; junction bases with no gene match: 3. This CDR3 has 12 amino acids. DNA for the CDR3: TGTGCCAGCGAGACTAGCGGGGGAACGCAGTATTTT. As protein: CASETSGGTQYF.

The chain is built from TRBV25-1 and TRBJ1-4, with a weak D call TRBD1 (5 bases). With 3 bases removed from V and 5 bases from J, the gap between germline ends came to 10 bases. The CDR3 extends over 14 amino acids. The germline V gene encodes CDR1 MGHDK and CDR2 SYGVNS. The CDR3 loop is CASSDRDLNEKLFF. The CDR3, as DNA: TGTGCCAGCAGTGACCGGGACCTCAATGAAAAACTGTTTTTT.

As to this clonotype: This may come from a read error, since a much larger clone is one base off. The chain recombines TRBV29-1 with TRBJ2-7; 10 bases match TRBD1. J was trimmed by 5 bases and V by 6 bases; bases with no gene match: 10. The CDR3 is 14 amino acids. Germline CDR1 reads SQVTM; CDR2 reads ANQGSEA. The CDR3 is CSVADRGLLDEQYF. The CDR3 bases are TGCAGCGTGGCCGACAGGGGGCTTCTCGACGAGCAGTACTTC.

The chain couples TRBV12-3 or TRBV12-4 to TRBJ2-7, with D unclear. The CDR3 runs 14 residues. Trimming took 1 base from V and 6 from J, leaving 13 bases between them. CDR3 coding DNA: TGTGCCAGCAGTTTAGGTCGGAAGGTTAGCGAGCAGTACTTC. Residues: CASSLGRKVSEQYF.